This T cell receptor (beta chain) was identified in a study of blood T cell repertoires in COVID-19. In the study overall: Samples of COVID-19 (acute and convalescent) were obtained from the United States, Italy and Spain.

A remark on this clone: The final CDR3 position lacks the conserved phenylalanine or tryptophan, pointing to a likely read error. The DNA is left out, because the CDR3 cannot be placed on it with certainty; the CDR3 is given as TCRdb lists it.

How the authors handled the data: Nucleated cell counts were estimated from reference gene primer amplification. This table comes from immunoSEQ multiplex PCR, and its TCRdb copy is limited to in-frame clones, with some not included. V, J and clone size are taken as reported in that table, and D and trimming were inferred from the DNA itself. This sample has about 59,000 clones, with roughly nine tenths found just once. Inclusive of both ends, the CDR3 amounts to 11 amino acids. V is TRBV5-3 and J is TRBJ2-3; the DNA was not compared with TRBD1, the D call given in the table. TRBV5-3 is recorded as an ORF, its role being uncertain. The sample taken for sequencing was peripheral blood. This TCR was recovered from a human donor in a cohort sampled during active COVID-19. The CDR3 spells CARSLEGWTPL.